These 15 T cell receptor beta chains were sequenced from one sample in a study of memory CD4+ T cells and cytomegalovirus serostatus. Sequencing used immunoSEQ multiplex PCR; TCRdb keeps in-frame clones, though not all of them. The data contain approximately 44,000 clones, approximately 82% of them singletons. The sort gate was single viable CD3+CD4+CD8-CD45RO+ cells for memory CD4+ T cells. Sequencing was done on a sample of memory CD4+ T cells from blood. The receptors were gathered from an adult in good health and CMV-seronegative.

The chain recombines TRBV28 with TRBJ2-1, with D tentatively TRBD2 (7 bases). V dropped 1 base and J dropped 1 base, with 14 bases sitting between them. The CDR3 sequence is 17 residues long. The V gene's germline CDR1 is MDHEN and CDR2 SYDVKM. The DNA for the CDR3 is TGTGCCAGCAGTTTATTTCGGGGGGCTTCTTCCTACAATGAGCAGTTCTTC. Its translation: CASSLFRGASSYNEQFF.

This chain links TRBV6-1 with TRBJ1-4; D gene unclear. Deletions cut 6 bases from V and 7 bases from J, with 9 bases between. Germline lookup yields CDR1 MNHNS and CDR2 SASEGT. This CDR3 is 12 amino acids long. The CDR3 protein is CASRPRLEKLFF. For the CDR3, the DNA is TGTGCCAGCAGGCCTAGACTTGAAAAACTGTTTTTT.

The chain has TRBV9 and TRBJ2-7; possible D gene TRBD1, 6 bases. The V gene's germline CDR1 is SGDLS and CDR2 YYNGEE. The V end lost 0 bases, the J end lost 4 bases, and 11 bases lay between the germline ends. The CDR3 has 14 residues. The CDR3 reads CASSVVGAVYEQYF. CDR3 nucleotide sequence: TGTGCCAGCAGCGTAGTGGGGGCGGTGTACGAGCAGTACTTC.

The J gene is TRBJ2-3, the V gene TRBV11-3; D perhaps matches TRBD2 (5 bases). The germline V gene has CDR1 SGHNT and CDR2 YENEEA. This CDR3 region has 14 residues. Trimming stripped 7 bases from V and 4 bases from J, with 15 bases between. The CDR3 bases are TGTGCCAGCAAGCTGGCAGCGAGGGCAGATACGCAGTATTTT. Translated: CASKLAARADTQYF.

This chain's CDR3 is CASSLLGRDEKLFF. The CDR3 DNA reads as TGTGCCAGCAGTTTGTTAGGGAGGGATGAAAAACTGTTTTTT. The chain uses TRBV28 and TRBJ1-4; no clear D. Deletions cut 3 bases from V and 6 bases from J, with 11 bases between. CDR1 and CDR2 from the germline V gene are MDHEN and SYDVKM. This CDR3 is 14 amino acids long.

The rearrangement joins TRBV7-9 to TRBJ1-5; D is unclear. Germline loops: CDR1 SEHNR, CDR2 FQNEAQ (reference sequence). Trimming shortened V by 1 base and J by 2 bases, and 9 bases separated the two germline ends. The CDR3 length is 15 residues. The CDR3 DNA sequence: TGTGCCAGCAGCTTAGATGGATCGGGCAATCAGCCCCAGCATTTT. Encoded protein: CASSLDGSGNQPQHF.

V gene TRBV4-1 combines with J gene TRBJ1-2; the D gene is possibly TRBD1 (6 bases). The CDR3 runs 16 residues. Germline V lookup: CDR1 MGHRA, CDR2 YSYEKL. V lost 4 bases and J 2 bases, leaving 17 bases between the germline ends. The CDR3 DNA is TGCGCCAGCAGCCTGACGGCCGAGGGGGTCAACTATGGCTACACCTTC. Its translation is CASSLTAEGVNYGYTF.

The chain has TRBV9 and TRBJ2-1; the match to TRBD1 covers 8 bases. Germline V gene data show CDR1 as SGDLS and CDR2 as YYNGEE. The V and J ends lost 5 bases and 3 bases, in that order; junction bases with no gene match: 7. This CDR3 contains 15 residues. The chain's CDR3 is CASSSTGTGYNEQFF. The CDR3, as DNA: TGTGCCAGCAGTTCTACCGGGACAGGCTACAATGAGCAGTTCTTC.

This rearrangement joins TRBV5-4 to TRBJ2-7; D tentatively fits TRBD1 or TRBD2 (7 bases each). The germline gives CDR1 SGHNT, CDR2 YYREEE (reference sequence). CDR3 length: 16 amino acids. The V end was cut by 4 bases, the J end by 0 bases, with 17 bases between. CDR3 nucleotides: TGTGCCAGCAGCCCAGGGGGGGCGATTAGCTCCTACGAGCAGTACTTC. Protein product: CASSPGGAISSYEQYF.

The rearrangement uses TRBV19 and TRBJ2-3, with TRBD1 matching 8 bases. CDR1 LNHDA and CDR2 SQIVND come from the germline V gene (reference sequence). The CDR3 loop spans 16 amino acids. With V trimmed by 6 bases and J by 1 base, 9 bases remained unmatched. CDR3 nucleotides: TGTGCCAGTAGCCCGGACAGGGTCGGCGGCACAGATACGCAGTATTTT. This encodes CASSPDRVGGTDTQYF.

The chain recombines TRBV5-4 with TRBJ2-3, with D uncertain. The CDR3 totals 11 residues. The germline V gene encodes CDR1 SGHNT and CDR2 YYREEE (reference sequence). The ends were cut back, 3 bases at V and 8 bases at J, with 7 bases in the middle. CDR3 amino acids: CASSSTGTQYF. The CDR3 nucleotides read TGTGCCAGCAGCTCAACCGGTACGCAGTATTTT.

In DNA, the CDR3 is TGTGCCAGCAGCTCGGGACTCCCGGAGACCCAGTACTTC. Translated: CASSSGLPETQYF. This sequence joins TRBV5-6 and TRBJ2-5; D may be TRBD2 (6 bases). V lost 3 bases to trimming and J lost 5 bases, with 11 bases between them. Germline CDR1 SGHDT, CDR2 YYEEEE. CDR3 length: 13 residues.

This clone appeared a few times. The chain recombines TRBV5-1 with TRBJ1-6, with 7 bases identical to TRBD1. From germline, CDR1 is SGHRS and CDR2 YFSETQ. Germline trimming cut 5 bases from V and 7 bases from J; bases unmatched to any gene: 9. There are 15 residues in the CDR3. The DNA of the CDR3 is TGCGCCAGCAGAAATACAGGGGCCGAGAATTCACCCCTCCACTTT. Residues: CASRNTGAENSPLHF.

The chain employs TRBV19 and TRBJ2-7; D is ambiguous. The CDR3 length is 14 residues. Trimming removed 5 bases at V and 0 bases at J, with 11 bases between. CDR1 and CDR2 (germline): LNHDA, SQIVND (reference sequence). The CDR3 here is CASSPLPNSYEQYF. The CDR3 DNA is TGTGCCAGTAGTCCTTTGCCAAACTCCTACGAGCAGTACTTC.

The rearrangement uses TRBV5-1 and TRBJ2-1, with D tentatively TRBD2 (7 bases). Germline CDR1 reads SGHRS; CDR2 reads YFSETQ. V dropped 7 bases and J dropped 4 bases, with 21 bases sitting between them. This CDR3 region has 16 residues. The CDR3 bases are TGCGCCAGCGAAAAAGGGGGGGGCCCAAAATACAATGAGCAGTTCTTC. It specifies CASEKGGGPKYNEQFF.